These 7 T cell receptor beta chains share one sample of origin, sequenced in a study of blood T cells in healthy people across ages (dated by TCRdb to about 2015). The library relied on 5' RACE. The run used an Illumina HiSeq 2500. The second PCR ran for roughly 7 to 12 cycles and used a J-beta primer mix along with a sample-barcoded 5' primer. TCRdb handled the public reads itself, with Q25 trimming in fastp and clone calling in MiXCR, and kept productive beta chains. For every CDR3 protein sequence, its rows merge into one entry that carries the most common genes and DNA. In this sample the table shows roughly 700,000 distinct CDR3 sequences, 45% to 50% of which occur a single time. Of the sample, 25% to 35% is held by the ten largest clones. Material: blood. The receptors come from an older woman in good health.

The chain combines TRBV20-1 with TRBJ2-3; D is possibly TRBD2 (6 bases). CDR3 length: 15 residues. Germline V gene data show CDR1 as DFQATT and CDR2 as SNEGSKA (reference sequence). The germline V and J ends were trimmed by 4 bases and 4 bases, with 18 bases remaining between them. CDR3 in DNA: TGCAGTGCTACGTTGCCCGGGAGTTTCGCAGATACGCAGTATTTT. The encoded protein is CSATLPGSFADTQYF.

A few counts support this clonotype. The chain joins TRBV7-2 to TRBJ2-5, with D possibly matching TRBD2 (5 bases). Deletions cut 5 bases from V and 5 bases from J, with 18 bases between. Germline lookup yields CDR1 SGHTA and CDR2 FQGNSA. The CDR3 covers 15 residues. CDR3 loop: CASSPDREGWETQYF. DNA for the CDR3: TGTGCCAGCAGCCCAGACCGAGAGGGATGGGAGACCCAGTACTTC.

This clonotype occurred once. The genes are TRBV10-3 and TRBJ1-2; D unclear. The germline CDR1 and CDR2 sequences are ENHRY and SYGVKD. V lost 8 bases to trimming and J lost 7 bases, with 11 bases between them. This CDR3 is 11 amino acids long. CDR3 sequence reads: CAIATSGGYTF. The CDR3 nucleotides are TGTGCCATCGCCACCTCGGGTGGCTACACCTTC.

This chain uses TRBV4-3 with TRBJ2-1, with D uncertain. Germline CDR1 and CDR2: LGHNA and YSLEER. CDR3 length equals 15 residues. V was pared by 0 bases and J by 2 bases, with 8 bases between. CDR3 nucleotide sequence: TGCGCCAGCAGCCAAGACAGTTTGACCTACAATGAGCAGTTCTTC. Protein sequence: CASSQDSLTYNEQFF.

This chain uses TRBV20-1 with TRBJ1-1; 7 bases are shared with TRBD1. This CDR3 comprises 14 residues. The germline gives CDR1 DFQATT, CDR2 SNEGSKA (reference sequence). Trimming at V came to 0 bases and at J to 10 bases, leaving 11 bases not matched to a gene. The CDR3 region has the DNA TGCAGTGCTAGAGATCACAGGGGCTTCGCTGGAGCTTTCTTT. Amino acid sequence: CSARDHRGFAGAFF.

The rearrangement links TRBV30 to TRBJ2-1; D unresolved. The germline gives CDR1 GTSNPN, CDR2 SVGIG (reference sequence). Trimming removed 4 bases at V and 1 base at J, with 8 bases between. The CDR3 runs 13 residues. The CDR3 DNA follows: TGTGCCTGGAACGCTGGATCCTACAATGAGCAGTTCTTC. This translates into CAWNAGSYNEQFF.

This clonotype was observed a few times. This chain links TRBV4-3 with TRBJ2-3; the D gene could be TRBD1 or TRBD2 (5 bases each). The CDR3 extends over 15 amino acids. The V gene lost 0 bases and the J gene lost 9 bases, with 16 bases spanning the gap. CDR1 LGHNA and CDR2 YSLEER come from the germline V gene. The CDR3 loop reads CASSQEEGMGRTQYF. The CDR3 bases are TGCGCCAGCAGCCAAGAAGAAGGCATGGGACGGACGCAGTATTTT.